These 23 T cell receptor beta chains originate from one sample sequenced in a study of shared clonotypes between healthy human individuals (dated by TCRdb to 2019 to 2021). Library preparation was by the immunoSEQ multiplex PCR assay. TCRdb obtained this table from immuneACCESS and retained in-frame rearrangements with V and J assigned. These tables miss some clones; where compared with another copy, unresolved V genes account for less than half of the shortfall, and the remainder is unexplained. The table for this sample lists around 700,000 clones; less than 80% of them were counted only once. Approximately 1.8% of the sample is in the top ten clones. The sequenced material came from memory CD4+ T cells sorted from blood. This sample's cell subset or site label indicates: CD45RA-negative fraction. The receptor set was obtained from a woman in her 30s in good health.

This clone turned up a few times. The chain uses TRBV27 and TRBJ2-7; 7 bases are shared with TRBD1. V gave up 6 bases and J gave up 2 bases; unmatched junction bases: 4. From germline, CDR1 is MNHEY and CDR2 SMNVEV (reference sequence). This CDR3 is built from 13 residues. The CDR3 region has the DNA TGTGCCAGCAGCTTAGACAGGGCCTACGAGCAGTACTTC. This codes for CASSLDRAYEQYF.

V gene TRBV28 combines with J gene TRBJ2-1; 7 bases are a match to TRBD2. V lost 11 bases to trimming and J lost 6 bases; unmatched junction nucleotides: 10. The CDR3 runs 13 residues. Germline-derived CDR1 and CDR2 are MDHEN and SYDVKM. The CDR3 here is CASAGEGLNEQFF. CDR3 sequence (DNA): TGTGCCTCTGCGGGGGAGGGCCTCAATGAGCAGTTCTTC.

This chain connects TRBV28 to TRBJ2-3, with 12 bases aligning to TRBD2. The CDR3 loop spans 16 amino acids. The V segment lost 4 bases and the J segment 1 base; nucleotides outside the gene matches: 3. CDR1 and CDR2 (germline): MDHEN, SYDVKM. This chain's CDR3 is CASSSGLAGRTDTQYF. CDR3 nucleotide sequence: TGTGCCAGCAGTTCGGGACTAGCGGGTCGCACAGATACGCAGTATTTT. The entire variable domain, with the rest obtained from reference TRBV28 and TRBJ2-3, is as follows: DVKVTQSSRYLVKRTGEKVFLECVQDMDHENMFWYRQDPGLGLRLIYFSYDVKMKEKGDIPEGYSVSREKKERFSLILESASTNQTSMYLCASSSGLAGRTDTQYFGPGTRLTVL.

This rearrangement joins TRBV11-3 to TRBJ1-2; a possible D gene is TRBD1 (6 bases). Between the trimmed V and J ends, which lost 5 bases and 1 base, there was a span of 14 bases. The CDR3 is 15 amino acids. The germline V gene has CDR1 SGHNT and CDR2 YENEEA. The CDR3 region is CASSQPGQRNYGYTF. CDR3 nucleotides: TGTGCCAGCAGCCAACCCGGACAGCGTAACTATGGCTACACCTTC. Based on the CDR3 plus reference TRBV11-3 and TRBJ1-2, the full variable domain is EAGVVQSPRYKIIEKKQPVAFWCNPISGHNTLYWYLQNLGQGPELLIRYENEEAVDDSQLPKDRFSAERLKGVDSTLKIQPAELGDSAVYLCASSQPGQRNYGYTFGSGTRLTVV.

This chain links TRBV28 with TRBJ2-5, with D tentatively TRBD1 (6 bases). The CDR3 extends over 14 amino acids. Trimming took off 5 bases at V and 2 bases at J, with 12 bases between the two ends. Germline V gene sequence: CDR1 MDHEN, CDR2 SYDVKM. The CDR3 region is CASSPWTAQETQYF. In nucleotides, the CDR3 is TGTGCCAGCAGTCCGTGGACAGCTCAAGAGACCCAGTACTTC.

The chain couples TRBV25-1 to TRBJ2-2; weak D call: TRBD2 (6 bases). The CDR3 length is 15 residues. V shed 1 base and J shed 4 bases, with 10 bases lying between them. The V gene's germline CDR1 is MGHDK and CDR2 SYGVNS. The CDR3 sequence: CASSEFGGSTGELFF. The DNA for the CDR3 is TGTGCCAGCAGTGAATTCGGGGGTAGCACCGGGGAGCTGTTTTTT.

This clone was detected only a few times. The chain recombines TRBV4-1 with TRBJ1-3; D not resolved. Germline CDR1 reads MGHRA; CDR2 reads YSYEKL. V shed 1 base and J shed 0 bases, with 10 bases lying between them. The CDR3 loop spans 16 amino acids. CDR3 loop: CASSQVGANSGNTIYF. For the CDR3, the DNA is TGCGCCAGCAGCCAAGTTGGAGCAAACTCTGGAAACACCATATATTTT.

The V and J genes are TRBV19 and TRBJ2-5; D is possibly TRBD1 or TRBD2 (5 bases each). Trimming cost V 1 base and J 1 base, with 10 bases left between them. Germline V gene sequence: CDR1 LNHDA, CDR2 SQIVND (reference sequence). This CDR3 region has 15 residues. CDR3 coding DNA: TGTGCCAGTAGTATAGTGTCAGGGACCCAAGAGACCCAGTACTTC. Its protein is CASSIVSGTQETQYF.

V and J are TRBV28 and TRBJ2-1; 8 bases are shared with TRBD2. Unmatched junction bases numbered 7, after V lost 3 bases and J lost 6 bases. The CDR3 totals 15 residues. Germline CDR1 MDHEN, CDR2 SYDVKM. The CDR3 loop reads CASSFGIAGSNEQFF. DNA of the CDR3: TGTGCCAGCAGTTTCGGGATAGCGGGGTCCAATGAGCAGTTCTTC.

V and J are TRBV27 and TRBJ2-3; D is ambiguous. Trimming removed 4 bases from V and 2 bases from J, with 16 bases in between. CDR1 MNHEY and CDR2 SMNVEV come from the germline V gene (reference sequence). This CDR3 is 16 amino acids long. DNA of the CDR3: TGTGCCAGCAGTTCCCCTCGGACCGTTTCCACAGATACGCAGTATTTT. This encodes CASSSPRTVSTDTQYF.

The chain is built from TRBV29-1 and TRBJ1-1; no reliable D call. The CDR3 covers 14 residues. The V end was cut by 5 bases, the J end by 0 bases, with 13 bases between. Germline lookup yields CDR1 SQVTM and CDR2 ANQGSEA. DNA of the CDR3: TGCAGCGTTCCAGAGGCTACCATGAACACTGAAGCTTTCTTT. This codes for CSVPEATMNTEAFF.

The rearrangement joins TRBV19 to TRBJ1-2; D is undetermined. The germline V gene encodes CDR1 LNHDA and CDR2 SQIVND (reference sequence). Trimming stripped 3 bases from V and 4 bases from J, with 12 bases between. The CDR3 is 14 amino acids. This CDR3 is CASSIGRSPYGYTF. The CDR3 DNA reads TGTGCCAGTAGTATTGGGAGGAGCCCCTATGGCTACACCTTC.

This rearrangement joins TRBV19 to TRBJ2-7; D is uncertain. CDR3 length equals 15 residues. CDR1 is LNHDA, CDR2 SQIVND, per germline (reference sequence). Trimming left V 5 bases short and J 6 bases short, with 20 bases between. CDR3 in amino acids: CASSGLQAGSAEQYF. For the CDR3, the DNA is TGTGCCAGTAGTGGCCTTCAGGCCGGGTCGGCCGAGCAGTACTTC.

V usage is TRBV18 and J usage is TRBJ2-3; TRBD1 matches at 9 bases. The CDR3 consists of 14 residues. The V segment lost 3 bases and the J segment 4 bases; nucleotides outside the gene matches: 2. Germline V gives CDR1 KGHSH, CDR2 LQKENI. For the CDR3, the DNA is TGTGCCAGCTCACCCTGGACAGGGGCAGATACGCAGTATTTT. It specifies CASSPWTGADTQYF.

The rearrangement joins TRBV28 to TRBJ2-7; 9 nucleotides match TRBD1. The V gene's germline CDR1 is MDHEN and CDR2 SYDVKM. J lost 6 bases, V lost 3 bases, and 12 bases had no gene match. This CDR3 region has 16 residues. The CDR3 sequence: CASSLMGQGGGGEQYF. The CDR3 bases are TGTGCCAGCAGTTTGATGGGACAGGGAGGGGGGGGCGAGCAGTACTTC.

This clone was seen a single time. J is TRBJ2-3 and V is TRBV9; TRBD2 aligns across 9 bases. With 1 base clipped from V and 3 bases from J, the junction kept 3 bases outside the gene matches. Looked up from germline, CDR1 is SGDLS and CDR2 is YYNGEE. There are 15 residues in the CDR3. The CDR3 DNA sequence: TGTGCCAGCAGCGTAATAGCGGGAGATACAGATACGCAGTATTTT. Amino acid sequence: CASSVIAGDTDTQYF. Drawing the rest from reference TRBV9 and TRBJ2-3, the complete variable domain is DSGVTQTPKHLITATGQRVTLRCSPRSGDLSVYWYQQSLDQGLQFLIQYYNGEERAKGNILERFSAQQFPDLHSELNLSSLELGDSALYFCASSVIAGDTDTQYFGPGTRLTVL.

The chain uses TRBV16 and TRBJ1-1, with 7 bases lining up with TRBD1. Trimming took 4 bases from V and 3 from J; bases not matched to a gene: 2. Germline CDR1 is KGHSY and CDR2 is FQNENV. The CDR3 length is 13 residues. The CDR3 coding sequence is TGTGCCAGCAGCCGACAGGGCTACACTGAAGCTTTCTTT. Protein sequence: CASSRQGYTEAFF.

In DNA, the CDR3 is TGTGCCAGCAGCTTGGATCCGCAGGGAGATCAGCCCCAGCATTTT. As protein: CASSLDPQGDQPQHF. The J gene is TRBJ1-5, the V gene TRBV5-6; D is possibly TRBD1 (5 bases). CDR3 length: 15 amino acids. Between the trimmed V and J ends, which lost 0 bases and 5 bases, there was a span of 12 bases. Germline V gene lookup returns CDR1 SGHDT and CDR2 YYEEEE.

The V and J genes are TRBV28 and TRBJ1-5, with D maybe TRBD1 (5 bases). CDR3 length: 13 amino acids. V was pared by 8 bases and J by 7 bases, with 15 bases between. Germline V gene sequence: CDR1 MDHEN, CDR2 SYDVKM. The CDR3 DNA reads as TGTGCCAGCTTCGGGCAGGGTTTACAGCCCCAGCATTTT. It specifies CASFGQGLQPQHF.

The chain links TRBV5-6 to TRBJ2-1; 11 bases line up with TRBD2. Losses at the gene ends were 0 bases for V and 4 bases for J; bases not matched to a gene: 3. The CDR3 is 16 amino acids. Germline V lookup: CDR1 SGHDT, CDR2 YYEEEE. The CDR3 nucleotides read TGTGCCAGCAGCTTGGCCGGGACTAGCGGTTACAATGAGCAGTTCTTC. It yields the protein CASSLAGTSGYNEQFF. The variable domain in full, with the rest retrieved from reference TRBV5-6 and TRBJ2-1, is DAGVTQSPTHLIKTRGQQVTLRCSPKSGHDTVSWYQQALGQGPQFIFQYYEEEERQRGNFPDRFSGHQFPNYSSELNVNALLLGDSALYLCASSLAGTSGYNEQFFGPGTRLTVL.

The chain recombines TRBV5-1 with TRBJ2-4; TRBD1 matches at 8 bases. The J segment lost 8 bases and the V segment lost 4 bases, leaving 8 bases of the junction unmatched. The germline CDR1 and CDR2 sequences are SGHRS and YFSETQ. The CDR3 has 14 amino acids. The CDR3 DNA reads as TGCGCCAGCAGCCCGACAGGGGTATTTGACATTCAGTACTTC. Its protein product is CASSPTGVFDIQYF. Full variable domain (outside the CDR3, taken from reference TRBV5-1 and TRBJ2-4): KAGVTQTPRYLIKTRGQQVTLSCSPISGHRSVSWYQQTPGQGLQFLFEYFSETQRNKGNFPGRFSGRQFSNSRSEMNVSTLELGDSALYLCASSPTGVFDIQYFGAGTRLSVL.

The chain uses TRBV7-2 and TRBJ2-1, with a weak D call TRBD2 (5 bases). CDR3 size: 16 residues. Trimming removed 5 bases from V and 7 bases from J, with 21 bases in between. CDR1 and CDR2 (germline): SGHTA, FQGNSA. The CDR3 spells CASSPSGVGVRNEQFF. The CDR3 DNA follows: TGTGCCAGCAGCCCATCCGGGGTGGGAGTTAGGAATGAGCAGTTCTTC.

A word on this clone: Other nucleotide sequences from this sample produce the same CDR3. CDR3 region: CASSVGRDTEAFF. CDR3 DNA: TGTGCCAGCAGTGTGGGGAGAGACACTGAAGCTTTCTTT. The V call is TRBV2, the J call TRBJ1-1; D is unclear. This CDR3 is built from 13 residues. CDR1 and CDR2 (germline): SNHLY, FYNNEI. The V end lost 4 bases, the J end lost 3 bases, and 9 bases lay between the germline ends.